This T cell receptor beta chain was observed in a study of regulatory T cells in long-lasting Graves disease. Sample time point: newly diagnosed GD, antithyroid drugs for less than 3 months. The TCR library used RNA extracted from PBMCs. After removal of 6 bases from V and 4 bases from J, the junction contained 7 bases not matched to a gene. Germline CDR1 MDHEN, CDR2 SYDVKM. The CDR3 has 15 amino acids. Construction of the TCR beta libraries employed iRepertoire HTBI primers in conjunction with Arm-PCR of CDR3 regions. TCRdb reprocessed the multiplex PCR reads with MiXCR, giving one entry per CDR3 protein. The sample lists 400,000 to 550,000 distinct CDR3 sequences, just under 15% occurring once. This clonotype has at least ten counts. This sample was also put to use in a study of T cells in Graves' hyperthyroidism and ophthalmopathy.

This sequence originates from a woman in her twenties or thirties with Graves disease. Sequenced material: peripheral blood mononuclear cells (PBMCs), taken at new diagnosis, from a patient treated with antithyroid drugs. The chain employs TRBV28 and TRBJ2-7; 12 bases fit TRBD1. As DNA, the CDR3 is TGTGCCAGCAGCCCTGGGACAGGGGGCGCATACGAGCAGTACTTC. As protein: CASSPGTGGAYEQYF.